These 12 T cell receptor beta chains came from one sample sequenced in a study of cytomegalovirus exposure and HLA in healthy donors (dated by TCRdb to about 2017). Preparation of the library involved the immunoSEQ multiplex PCR assay. As stored in TCRdb, this immuneACCESS dataset retains in-frame rearrangements with V and J assigned. A fraction of the clones does not appear; measured against another copy, unresolved V genes explain less than half of the discrepancy, and the remainder lacks a known reason. The table for this sample lists over 100,000 clones; around nine tenths of them were counted only once. Jointly, the top ten make up about 2% of the sample. Specimen: PBMCs. The receptors derive from a woman aged 18-29 years in good health and CMV-seronegative.

The gene calls are TRBV5-8 and TRBJ2-7; D may be TRBD2 (5 bases). Germline-derived CDR1 and CDR2 are SGHTS and YDEGEE. Deletions cut 0 bases from V and 5 bases from J, with 18 bases between. CDR3 length: 16 amino acids. The CDR3 loop reads CASSLAVYTNGNEQYF. The CDR3 DNA reads TGTGCCAGCAGCTTGGCCGTATACACTAACGGGAACGAGCAGTACTTC. Looking up the rest from reference TRBV5-8 and TRBJ2-7 gives the full variable domain: EAGVTQSPTHLIKTRGQQATLRCSPISGHTSVYWYQQALGLGLQFLLWYDEGEERNRGNFPPRFSGRQFPNYSSELNVNALELEDSALYLCASSLAVYTNGNEQYFGPGTRLTVT.

The chain is built from TRBV28 and TRBJ2-7; 9 nucleotides align to TRBD1. Germline V gives CDR1 MDHEN, CDR2 SYDVKM. CDR3 length equals 14 residues. J lost 5 bases, V lost 6 bases, and 8 bases had no gene match. DNA of the CDR3: TGTGCCAGCAGGGGGACAGGGATCCCCGACGAGCAGTACTTC. Translated, it gives CASRGTGIPDEQYF.

V gene TRBV5-1 combines with J gene TRBJ2-2, with TRBD1 matching 9 bases. Germline values: CDR1 SGHRS, CDR2 YFSETQ. The junction had 10 bases not matched to a gene; V was cut back by 4 bases and J by 6 bases. The CDR3 extends over 16 amino acids. The CDR3 DNA follows: TGCGCCAGCAGCCCTGGACAGGGGATAAACCCCGGGGAGCTGTTTTTT. Residues: CASSPGQGINPGELFF.

This clone was found once. The rearrangement joins TRBV6-6 to TRBJ1-3; the D gene is possibly TRBD1 (6 bases). Germline loops: CDR1 MNHNY, CDR2 SVGAGI (reference sequence). This CDR3 is built from 15 residues. V was pared by 7 bases and J by 2 bases, with 15 bases between. The CDR3 loop reads CASIIDRIAGNTIYF. In DNA form, the CDR3 reads TGTGCCAGCATTATAGACAGGATAGCTGGAAACACCATATATTTT.

This clone was recorded a few times. The V and J genes are TRBV6-5 and TRBJ1-2, with a weak D call TRBD1 (5 bases). CDR3 length equals 15 residues. V was trimmed by 2 bases and J by 5 bases, leaving 15 bases between them. Germline CDR1 is MNHEY and CDR2 is SVGAGI. CDR3 DNA: TGTGCCAGCAGTTACGGGCAGGGTTTGGGGTATGGCTACACCTTC. Its translation: CASSYGQGLGYGYTF.

The chain couples TRBV19 to TRBJ1-3, with 9 bases aligning to TRBD1. The CDR3 loop spans 17 amino acids. The germline V gene has CDR1 LNHDA and CDR2 SQIVND (reference sequence). The junction had 16 bases not matched to a gene; V was cut back by 5 bases and J by 8 bases. The CDR3 region has the DNA TGTGCCAGTAGTCCCCCGGGGGTACCGGGACAGGGAGACACCATATATTTT. Its translation is CASSPPGVPGQGDTIYF. The entire variable domain, with the rest obtained from reference TRBV19 and TRBJ1-3, is as follows: DGGITQSPKYLFRKEGQNVTLSCEQNLNHDAMYWYRQDPGQGLRLIYYSQIVNDFQKGDIAEGYSVSREKKESFPLTVTSAQKNPTAFYLCASSPPGVPGQGDTIYFGEGSWLTVV.

The chain is built from TRBV6-5 and TRBJ1-1; D is perhaps TRBD1 (5 bases). This CDR3 has 14 residues. V was pared by 4 bases and J by 3 bases, with 12 bases between. CDR1 and CDR2 (germline): MNHEY, SVGAGI. The DNA for the CDR3 is TGTGCCAGCAGTTCCCCGGGGGGACACACTGAAGCTTTCTTT. Translated: CASSSPGGHTEAFF.

This chain joins TRBV7-3 and TRBJ2-7, with D perhaps matching TRBD2 (5 bases). The germline V gene encodes CDR1 SGHTA and CDR2 FQGTGA. The CDR3 covers 13 residues. Trimming cost V 5 bases and J 3 bases, with 11 bases left between them. This CDR3 is CASSKGTSYEQYF. CDR3 in DNA: TGTGCCAGCAGCAAAGGAACTAGCTACGAGCAGTACTTC.

This sequence joins TRBV7-2 and TRBJ1-2, with TRBD1 matching 7 bases. The germline CDR1 and CDR2 sequences are SGHTA and FQGNSA. J lost 2 bases, V lost 5 bases, and 11 bases had no gene match. The CDR3 runs to 16 residues. CDR3 bases: TGTGCCAGCAGCAGAAGCGACAGGGCCAAAAACTATGGCTACACCTTC. This gives the protein CASSRSDRAKNYGYTF.

The gene calls are TRBV2 and TRBJ2-3; D may be TRBD2 (6 bases). The CDR3 is made up of 15 amino acids. Trimming shortened V by 4 bases and J by 0 bases, and 11 bases separated the two germline ends. Germline V gene data show CDR1 as SNHLY and CDR2 as FYNNEI. CDR3 in DNA: TGTGCCAGCAGTGCTAGACTAGTTAGCACAGATACGCAGTATTTT. Translation gives CASSARLVSTDTQYF.

The chain couples TRBV19 to TRBJ2-3; D is possibly TRBD1 (8 bases). The CDR3 has 15 residues. Deletions cut 4 bases from V and 5 bases from J, with 16 bases between. Germline assignment: CDR1 LNHDA and CDR2 SQIVND (reference sequence). The CDR3 spells CASSTADREGDTQYF. The CDR3 coding sequence is TGTGCCAGTAGTACGGCGGACAGGGAGGGAGATACGCAGTATTTT.

The chain employs TRBV7-6 and TRBJ2-7, with TRBD1 matching over 7 bases. V lost 6 bases and J lost 6; bases outside the gene matches: 8. The CDR3 covers 13 residues. Germline V gene lookup returns CDR1 SGHVS and CDR2 FNYEAQ. CDR3 in DNA: TGTGCCAGCAGACCCGGGACAGAAGGCGAGCAGTACTTC. It specifies CASRPGTEGEQYF.